Listed below are T cell receptor beta chains from one sample, sequenced in a study of early T cells in non-severe SARS-CoV-2 infection. TCRdb used MiXCR to reprocess the 5' RACE reads, holding one entry per CDR3 protein. Of tens of thousands of distinct CDR3 sequences in the sample, around 12% were seen once. Sequencing used whole blood. These receptors originate from an adult who was a healthcare worker with PCR-confirmed SARS-CoV-2 infection or an uninfected control (not recorded which). Both conserved end residues are part of each CDR3. A D gene is named only where the DNA matches it firmly. The size field is filled for only some rows; it gives once, few, many or a size class.

clone size	D gene	J gene	V gene	CDR3 DNA	CDR3 protein
few	TRBD2	TRBJ2-3	TRBV25-1	TGTGCCAGCACCTCCGGACTAGGTGGAAGGGGAGATACGCAGTATTTT	CASTSGLGGRGDTQYF
few	TRBD1	TRBJ1-5	TRBV19	TGTGCCAGTAGTATTTTCGACAGGGTTAATCAGCCCCAGCATTTT	CASSIFDRVNQPQHF
few	-	TRBJ1-3	TRBV7-6	TGTGCCAGCAGCTTAGAAGGGGCCTCCTCTGGAAACACCATATATTTT	CASSLEGASSGNTIYF
-	-	TRBJ1-4	TRBV6-6	TGTGCCAGCAGTTACCGCCTTATCCAAGGGGCAACTAATGAAAAACTGTTTTTT	CASSYRLIQGATNEKLFF
many	-	TRBJ2-3	TRBV4-1	TGCGCCAGCAGCCAAGACGACAGTAACACAGATACGCAGTATTTT	CASSQDDSNTDTQYF
few	TRBD1	TRBJ2-2	TRBV11-2	TGTGCCAGCAGCTTCCTCTCGGGACAGGGAGGCACCGGGGAGCTGTTTTTT	CASSFLSGQGGTGELFF
-	TRBD2	TRBJ2-1	TRBV19	TGTGCCAGTAGTCTACTAGCGGGGGGGCTTGCGTTCTTC	CASSLLAGGLAFF
few	-	TRBJ2-1	TRBV12-3/TRBV12-4	TGTGCCAGCAGTTCGTACCGGGACTCTCTGGATGAGCAGTTCTTC	CASSSYRDSLDEQFF
-	-	TRBJ1-5	TRBV6-1	TGTGCCAGCAGTGAAGCGCCAATGGGACAACGTATCAATCAGCCCCAGCATTTT	CASSEAPMGQRINQPQHF
few	-	TRBJ2-7	TRBV30	TGTGCCTGGAGTGCAGACATAAGCTACGAGCAGTACTTC	CAWSADISYEQYF
-	-	TRBJ2-5	TRBV2	TGTGCCAGCAGTGAGGAAGAGACCCAGTACTTC	CASSEEETQYF
-	-	TRBJ2-7	TRBV6-5	TGTGCCAGATTGAGGCGTCCACTATCCTACGAGCAGTACTTC	CARLRRPLSYEQYF
many	TRBD2	TRBJ2-2	TRBV6-1	TGTGCCAGCACCACGGACAGGGGACTAGCGGGGACGGCCGGGGAGCTGTTTTTT	CASTTDRGLAGTAGELFF
few	-	TRBJ2-4	TRBV27	TGTGCCAGCAGTGCGGGCTCAGGGGGGGCACAGTACTTC	CASSAGSGGAQYF
many	-	TRBJ2-7	TRBV6-6	TGTGCCAGCAGTTACTCGAACCGAGACAGCTACGAGCAGTACTTC	CASSYSNRDSYEQYF
-	-	TRBJ2-5	TRBV29-1	TGCAGCGTTAACCAGATTACAGAGACCCAGTACTTC	CSVNQITETQYF